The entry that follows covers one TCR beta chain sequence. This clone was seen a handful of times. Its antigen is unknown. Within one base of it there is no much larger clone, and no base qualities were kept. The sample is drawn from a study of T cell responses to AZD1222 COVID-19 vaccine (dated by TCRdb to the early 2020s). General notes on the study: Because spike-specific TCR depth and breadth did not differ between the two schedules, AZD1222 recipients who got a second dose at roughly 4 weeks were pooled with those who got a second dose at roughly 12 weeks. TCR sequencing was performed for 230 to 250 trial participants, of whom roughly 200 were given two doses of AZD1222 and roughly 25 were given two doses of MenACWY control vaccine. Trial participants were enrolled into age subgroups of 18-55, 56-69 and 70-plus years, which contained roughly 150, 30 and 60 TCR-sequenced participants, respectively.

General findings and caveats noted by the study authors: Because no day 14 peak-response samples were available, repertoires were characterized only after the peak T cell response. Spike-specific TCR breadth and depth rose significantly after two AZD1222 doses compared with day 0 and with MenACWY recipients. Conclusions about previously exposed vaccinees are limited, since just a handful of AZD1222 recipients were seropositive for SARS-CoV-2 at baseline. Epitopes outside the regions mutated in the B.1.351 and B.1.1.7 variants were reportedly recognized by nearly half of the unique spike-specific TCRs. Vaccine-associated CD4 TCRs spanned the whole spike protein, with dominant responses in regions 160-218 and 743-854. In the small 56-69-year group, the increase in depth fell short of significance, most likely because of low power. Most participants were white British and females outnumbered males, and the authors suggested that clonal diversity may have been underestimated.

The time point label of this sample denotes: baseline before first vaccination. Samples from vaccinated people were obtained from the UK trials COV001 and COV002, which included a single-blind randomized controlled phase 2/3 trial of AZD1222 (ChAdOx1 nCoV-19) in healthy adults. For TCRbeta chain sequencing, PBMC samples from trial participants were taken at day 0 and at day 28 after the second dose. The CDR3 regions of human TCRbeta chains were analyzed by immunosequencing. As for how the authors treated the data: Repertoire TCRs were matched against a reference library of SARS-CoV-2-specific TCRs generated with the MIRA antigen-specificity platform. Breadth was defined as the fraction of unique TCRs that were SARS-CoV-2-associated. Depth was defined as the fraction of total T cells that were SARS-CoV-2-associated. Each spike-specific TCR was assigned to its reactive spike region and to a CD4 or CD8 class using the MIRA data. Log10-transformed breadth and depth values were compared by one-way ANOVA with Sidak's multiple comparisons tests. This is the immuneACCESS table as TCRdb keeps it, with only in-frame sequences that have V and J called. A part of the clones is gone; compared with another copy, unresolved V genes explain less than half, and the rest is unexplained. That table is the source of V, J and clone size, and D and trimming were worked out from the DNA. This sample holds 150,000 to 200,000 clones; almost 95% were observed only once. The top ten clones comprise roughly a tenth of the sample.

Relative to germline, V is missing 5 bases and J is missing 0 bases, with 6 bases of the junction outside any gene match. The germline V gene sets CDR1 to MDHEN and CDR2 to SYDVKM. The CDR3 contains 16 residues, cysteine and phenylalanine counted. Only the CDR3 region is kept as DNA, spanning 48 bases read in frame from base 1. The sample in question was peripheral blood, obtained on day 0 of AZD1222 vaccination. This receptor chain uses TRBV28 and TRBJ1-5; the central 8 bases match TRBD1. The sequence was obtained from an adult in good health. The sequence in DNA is TGTGCCAGCAGTCTCGGGACAGGTCATAGCAATCAGCCCCAGCATTTT. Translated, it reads CASSLGTGHSNQPQHF.